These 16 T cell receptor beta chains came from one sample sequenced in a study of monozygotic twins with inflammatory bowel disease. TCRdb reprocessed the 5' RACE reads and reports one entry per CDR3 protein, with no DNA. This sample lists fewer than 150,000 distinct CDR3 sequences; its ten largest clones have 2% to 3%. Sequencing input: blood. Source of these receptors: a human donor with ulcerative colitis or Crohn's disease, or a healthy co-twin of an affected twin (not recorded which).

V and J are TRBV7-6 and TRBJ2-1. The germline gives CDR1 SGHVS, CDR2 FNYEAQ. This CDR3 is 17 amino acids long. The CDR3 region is CASSLMLGSSASNEQFF.

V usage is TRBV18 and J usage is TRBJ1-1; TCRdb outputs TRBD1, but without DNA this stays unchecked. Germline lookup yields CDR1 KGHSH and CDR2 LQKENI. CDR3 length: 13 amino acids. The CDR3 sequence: CASSPVLGAEAFF.

The CDR3 reads CASSLGPRQGANTGELFF. The gene calls are TRBV5-4 and TRBJ2-2; the TCRdb call, TRBD1, lacks DNA for checking. The CDR3 extends over 18 amino acids. The germline V gene encodes CDR1 SGHNT and CDR2 YYREEE (reference sequence). The entire variable domain, with the rest obtained from reference TRBV5-4 and TRBJ2-2, is as follows: ETGVTQSPTHLIKTRGQQVTLRCSSQSGHNTVSWYQQALGQGPQFIFQYYREEENGRGNFPPRFSGLQFPNYSSELNVNALELDDSALYLCASSLGPRQGANTGELFFGEGSRLTVL.

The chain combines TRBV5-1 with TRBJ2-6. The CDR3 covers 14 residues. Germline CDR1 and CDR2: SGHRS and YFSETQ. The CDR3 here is CASSSASGANVLTF.

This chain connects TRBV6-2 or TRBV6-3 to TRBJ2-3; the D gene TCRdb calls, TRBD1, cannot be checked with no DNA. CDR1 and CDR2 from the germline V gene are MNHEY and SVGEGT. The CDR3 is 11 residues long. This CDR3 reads CASSQGATQYF.

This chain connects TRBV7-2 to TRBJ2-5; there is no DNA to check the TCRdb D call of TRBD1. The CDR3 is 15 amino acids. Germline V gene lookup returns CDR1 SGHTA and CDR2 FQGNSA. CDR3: CASSLDGGMGETQYF.

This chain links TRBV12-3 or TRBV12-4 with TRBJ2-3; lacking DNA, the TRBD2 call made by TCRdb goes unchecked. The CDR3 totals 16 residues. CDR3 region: CASSLRSGGAADTQYF.

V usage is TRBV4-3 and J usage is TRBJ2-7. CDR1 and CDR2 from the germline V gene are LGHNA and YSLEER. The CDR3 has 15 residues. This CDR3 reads CASSQVQGASYEQYF.

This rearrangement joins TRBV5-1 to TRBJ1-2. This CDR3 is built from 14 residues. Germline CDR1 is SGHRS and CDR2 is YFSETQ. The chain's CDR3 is CASSLGFVVYGYTF.

Here the CDR3 reads CASSLEVVGYAEQFF. V and J are TRBV7-9 and TRBJ2-1. CDR1 and CDR2 from the germline V gene are SEHNR and FQNEAQ (reference sequence). There are 15 residues in the CDR3.

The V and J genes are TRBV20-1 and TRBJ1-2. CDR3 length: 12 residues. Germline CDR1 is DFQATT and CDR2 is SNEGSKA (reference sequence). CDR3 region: CSASGLDYGYTF.

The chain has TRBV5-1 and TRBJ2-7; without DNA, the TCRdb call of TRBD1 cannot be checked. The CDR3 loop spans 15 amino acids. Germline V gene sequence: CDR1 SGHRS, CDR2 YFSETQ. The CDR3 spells CASSLAGQGSNEQYF.

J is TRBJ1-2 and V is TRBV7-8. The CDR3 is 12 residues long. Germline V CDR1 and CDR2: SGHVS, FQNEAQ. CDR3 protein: CASSPQLDGYTF.

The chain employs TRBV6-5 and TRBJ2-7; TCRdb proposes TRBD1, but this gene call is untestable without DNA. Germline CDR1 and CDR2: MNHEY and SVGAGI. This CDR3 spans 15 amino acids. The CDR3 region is CASSYTRDRSYEQYF.

The CDR3 reads CAWRDSTFDSPLHF. V gene TRBV30 combines with J gene TRBJ1-6. The germline CDR1 and CDR2 sequences are GTSNPN and SVGIG (reference sequence). The CDR3 runs to 14 residues. The variable domain in full, with the rest retrieved from reference TRBV30 and TRBJ1-6, is SQTIHQWPATLVQPVGSPLSLECTVEGTSNPNLYWYRQAAGRGLQLLFYSVGIGQISSEVPQNLSASRPQDRQFILSSKKLLLSDSGFYLCAWRDSTFDSPLHFGNGTRLTVT.

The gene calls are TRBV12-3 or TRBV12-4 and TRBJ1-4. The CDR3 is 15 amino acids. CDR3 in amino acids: CASSLSQGRNEKLLF.